The 27 T cell receptor beta chains reported below all come from one sample, sequenced in a study of spatial heterogeneity in lung cancer. As to time point: sample taken at primary tumor resection. Whole RNA obtained from tumor, nontumor lung or frozen PBMC underwent sequencing without sorting. TCRdb used MiXCR to reprocess the 5' RACE reads, holding one entry per CDR3 protein. In the table there are under 75,000 distinct CDR3 sequences, about 14% of which are singletons. The sample was PBMCs, taken at surgery. All receptors come from a male donor with early-stage non-small cell lung cancer.

This chain joins TRBV7-2 and TRBJ2-4; a weak D match, TRBD2 (5 bases). The germline CDR1 and CDR2 sequences are SGHTA and FQGNSA. The CDR3 consists of 17 residues. V was trimmed by 4 bases and J by 6 bases, leaving 22 bases between them. In DNA, the CDR3 is TGTGCCAGCAGCTCCCCCCCGATAGGGAGCCGGGGAAACATTCAGTACTTC. This encodes CASSSPPIGSRGNIQYF.

The genes are TRBV7-2 and TRBJ2-7, with a possible D match to TRBD2 (6 bases). Trimming cost V 4 bases and J 3 bases, with 13 bases left between them. CDR3 length: 14 residues. Germline V CDR1 and CDR2: SGHTA, FQGNSA. The DNA for the CDR3 is TGTGCCAGCAGCTACGGGACTCTGCTCTACGAGCAGTACTTC. This codes for CASSYGTLLYEQYF.

The V and J genes are TRBV18 and TRBJ2-7, with 7 positions matching TRBD1. Germline CDR1 and CDR2: KGHSH and LQKENI. The CDR3 runs to 15 residues. V was pared by 1 base and J by 3 bases, with 6 bases of the junction left unmatched. The CDR3 DNA reads as TGTGCCAGCTCACCACTGACAGGGTCGATCTACGAGCAGTACTTC. Translation: CASSPLTGSIYEQYF.

This clonotype appeared a few times. J is TRBJ1-5 and V is TRBV3-1, with D unresolved. Trimming left V 4 bases short and J 5 bases short, with 9 bases between. The CDR3 contains 13 residues. The germline V gene has CDR1 LGHDT and CDR2 YNNKEL (reference sequence). The CDR3 sequence is CASSPDRDQPQHF. The DNA of the CDR3 is TGTGCCAGCAGCCCTGATAGGGATCAGCCCCAGCATTTT. The whole variable domain, remainder taken from reference TRBV3-1 and TRBJ1-5, is DTAVSQTPKYLVTQMGNDKSIKCEQNLGHDTMYWYKQDSKKFLKIMFSYNNKELIINETVPNRFSPKSPDKAHLNLHINSLELGDSAVYFCASSPDRDQPQHFGDGTRLSIL.

This clonotype was counted many times. The chain joins TRBV7-6 to TRBJ2-3, with 14 nucleotides matching TRBD2. Trimming removed 1 base from V and 9 bases from J; junction bases left unmatched: 3. CDR1 is SGHVS, CDR2 FNYEAQ, per germline. There are 15 residues in the CDR3. Written as DNA, the CDR3 is TGTGCCAGCAGCTTAGGGGGACTAGCGGGAGTAACGCAGTATTTT. This sequence encodes CASSLGGLAGVTQYF.

This clonotype has more than one count but fewer than ten. The rearrangement uses TRBV7-2 and TRBJ2-1; 8 positions match TRBD2. J gave up 2 bases and V 5 bases, and 5 bases lay outside the gene matches. CDR1 and CDR2 (germline): SGHTA, FQGNSA. CDR3 length equals 15 residues. CDR3 amino acids: CASSIEAGAYNEQFF. DNA of the CDR3: TGTGCCAGCAGCATTGAAGCGGGAGCCTACAATGAGCAGTTCTTC.

The chain employs TRBV7-2 and TRBJ2-1; TRBD2 matches at 7 bases. Trimming at V came to 2 bases and at J to 6 bases, leaving 7 bases not matched to a gene. The CDR3 has 15 amino acids. Germline-derived CDR1 and CDR2 are SGHTA and FQGNSA. The CDR3 reads CASSLTGTGGNEQFF. CDR3 DNA sequence: TGTGCCAGCAGCTTAACCGGGACGGGAGGCAATGAGCAGTTCTTC.

The chain employs TRBV6-1 and TRBJ1-1, with TRBD1 matching 7 bases. Germline V CDR1 and CDR2: MNHNS, SASEGT. The CDR3 runs 12 residues. The CDR3 DNA sequence: TGTGCTGGAGACAGGGTGGGGACTGAAGCTTTCTTT. It encodes CAGDRVGTEAFF.

This clonotype appeared many times. V is TRBV27 and J is TRBJ2-7, with unresolved D. The CDR3 runs 11 residues. CDR1 and CDR2 from the germline V gene are MNHEY and SMNVEV (reference sequence). V shed 3 bases and J shed 5 bases, with 5 bases lying between them. CDR3 loop: CASSFRHEQYF. The CDR3, as DNA: TGTGCCAGCAGTTTTCGTCACGAGCAGTACTTC.

This clonotype was recorded at least ten times. The chain recombines TRBV7-3 with TRBJ2-1, with D possibly TRBD1 on 6 matching bases. V was pared by 3 bases and J by 8 bases, with 11 bases between. The germline V gene has CDR1 SGHTA and CDR2 FQGTGA. The CDR3 is 13 residues long. CDR3 sequence (DNA): TGTGCCAGCAGCTTTCAGGGGACCTATGAGCAGTTCTTC. This codes for CASSFQGTYEQFF.

This clonotype was detected a few times. The gene calls are TRBV30 and TRBJ1-1; the match to TRBD1 covers 7 bases. Germline V lookup: CDR1 GTSNPN, CDR2 SVGIG (reference sequence). V lost 5 bases to trimming and J lost 1 base; unmatched junction nucleotides: 7. This CDR3 is 14 amino acids long. In nucleotides, the CDR3 is TGTGCCTGGGGGGGACAGTTGGCGAACACTGAAGCTTTCTTT. Translation gives CAWGGQLANTEAFF.

The CDR3 reads CASSFQEYNEQFF. The CDR3 DNA reads TGTGCCAGCAGCTTTCAAGAGTACAATGAGCAGTTCTTC. The V call is TRBV7-9, the J call TRBJ2-1, with D uncertain. The CDR3 loop spans 13 amino acids. Germline V lookup: CDR1 SEHNR, CDR2 FQNEAQ (reference sequence). The V end was cut by 3 bases, the J end by 4 bases, with 7 bases between. The variable domain in full, completed from reference TRBV7-9 and TRBJ2-1, reads DTGVSQNPRHKITKRGQNVTFRCDPISEHNRLYWYRQTLGQGPEFLTYFQNEAQLEKSRLLSDRFSAERPKGSFSTLEIQRTEQGDSAMYLCASSFQEYNEQFFGPGTRLTVL.

This rearrangement joins TRBV12-3 or TRBV12-4 to TRBJ2-1; tentative D call: TRBD2 (5 bases). This CDR3 is built from 14 residues. The V and J ends lost 3 bases and 6 bases respectively, with 12 bases between them. CDR3 DNA sequence: TGTGCCAGCAGTTTGTCGGGATTAGGCAATGAGCAGTTCTTC. It codes for CASSLSGLGNEQFF.

The gene calls are TRBV2 and TRBJ2-3; D might be TRBD2 (6 bases). This CDR3 is 16 amino acids long. Germline-derived CDR1 and CDR2 are SNHLY and FYNNEI. The ends were cut back, 3 bases at V and 1 base at J, with 14 bases in the middle. The CDR3 protein is CASSDIPGSGTDTQYF. CDR3 in DNA: TGTGCCAGCAGTGATATACCCGGGAGCGGCACAGATACGCAGTATTTT.

The chain is built from TRBV29-1 and TRBJ2-1; TRBD2 might be the D (6 bases). CDR3 length equals 13 residues. Trimming removed 3 bases at V and 12 bases at J, with 18 bases between. CDR1 and CDR2 from the germline V gene are SQVTM and ANQGSEA. In DNA, the CDR3 is TGCAGCGTTGAGATAGCGGCGGCAATGGTGCAGTTCTTC. Protein sequence: CSVEIAAAMVQFF.

The chain joins TRBV12-3 or TRBV12-4 to TRBJ1-2; D uncertain. This CDR3 comprises 13 residues. Trimming took off 7 bases at V and 4 bases at J, with 13 bases between the two ends. The CDR3 reads CASTPRAAYGYTF. DNA of the CDR3: TGTGCCAGCACCCCTCGTGCTGCCTATGGCTACACCTTC.

The chain recombines TRBV29-1 with TRBJ1-1; D gene uncertain. Germline V gene sequence: CDR1 SQVTM, CDR2 ANQGSEA. The CDR3 consists of 12 residues. The V gene lost 4 bases and the J gene lost 5 bases, with 11 bases spanning the gap. The CDR3 DNA reads as TGCAGCGTTGCTGTTTGGGGAACTGAAGCTTTCTTT. This encodes CSVAVWGTEAFF.

This clonotype was seen a handful of times. A read error may account for a junction end that differs from germline. The genes are TRBV20-1 and TRBJ2-1, with a weak D call TRBD1 (6 bases). The CDR3 extends over 11 amino acids. Germline V gives CDR1 DFQATT, CDR2 SNEGSKA (reference sequence). This CDR3 is CRSPRGSEQFF. The CDR3 DNA sequence: TGTAGGTCCCCGAGGGGGAGTGAGCAGTTCTTC.

This clonotype has at least ten counts. The gene calls are TRBV19 and TRBJ2-7; 9 bases fit TRBD1. V dropped 5 bases and J dropped 3; count of bases not matched to a gene: 8. The CDR3 loop spans 15 amino acids. The germline V gene encodes CDR1 LNHDA and CDR2 SQIVND (reference sequence). The CDR3 protein is CASSPRTGAIYEQYF. CDR3 DNA sequence: TGTGCCAGTAGTCCCAGGACAGGGGCAATCTACGAGCAGTACTTC.

The rearrangement uses TRBV7-2 and TRBJ2-7; D uncertain. V lost 1 base to trimming and J lost 12 bases, with 10 bases between them. The V gene's germline CDR1 is SGHTA and CDR2 FQGNSA. The CDR3 extends over 11 amino acids. CDR3: CASSLGAIPYF. CDR3 sequence (DNA): TGTGCCAGCAGCTTAGGGGCAATCCCGTACTTC.

In its sample, this clonotype was seen a few times. The chain has TRBV6-6 and TRBJ2-5; D possibly uses TRBD1 or TRBD2 (6 bases each). Per the germline V gene, CDR1 is MNHNY and CDR2 is SVGAGI (reference sequence). This CDR3 region has 16 residues. The V end was cut by 6 bases, the J end by 2 bases, with 19 bases between. The CDR3 is CASRWGRAGGQETQYF. The CDR3 nucleotides read TGTGCCAGCAGATGGGGGCGAGCGGGCGGACAAGAGACCCAGTACTTC.

This clonotype turned up a few times. This rearrangement joins TRBV2 to TRBJ1-1; possibly TRBD1 for D (5 bases). In germline, CDR1 is SNHLY, CDR2 FYNNEI. This CDR3 is built from 14 residues. Trimming pared 7 bases from V and 5 bases from J, leaving 17 bases between. The CDR3 DNA is TGTGCCAGCAACCTAAGGGACGCAGGGACTGAAGCTTTCTTT. It encodes CASNLRDAGTEAFF.

This clonotype was seen repeatedly, ten times or more. The rearrangement uses TRBV14 and TRBJ2-5; 8 nucleotides align to TRBD1. The V segment lost 3 bases and the J segment 2 bases; nucleotides outside the gene matches: 2. The CDR3 has 14 residues. CDR1 SGHDN and CDR2 FVKESK come from the germline V gene. CDR3 coding DNA: TGTGCCAGCAGCCACTGGACAGGGCAAGAGACCCAGTACTTC. This encodes CASSHWTGQETQYF.

This clonotype was detected a few times. The chain links TRBV29-1 to TRBJ1-2, with 9 nucleotides matching TRBD1. Trimming cost V 4 bases and J 8 bases; bases outside gene matches: 5. The CDR3 consists of 12 residues. Germline CDR1 is SQVTM and CDR2 is ANQGSEA. This CDR3 reads CSVVVTGGGYTF. DNA of the CDR3: TGCAGCGTTGTGGTGACAGGGGGAGGCTACACCTTC.

DNA for the CDR3: TGTGCCAGCAGTGAATACGGATTCCAAGAGACCCAGTACTTC. Protein product: CASSEYGFQETQYF. The chain carries TRBV25-1 and TRBJ2-5; D is unclear. The CDR3 covers 14 residues. Germline CDR1 and CDR2: MGHDK and SYGVNS. Trimming shortened V by 0 bases and J by 1 base, and 6 bases separated the two germline ends.

The chain joins TRBV6-2 or TRBV6-3 to TRBJ2-1; D tentatively reads TRBD1 or TRBD2 (5 bases each). V shed 5 bases and J shed 4 bases, with 12 bases lying between them. CDR1 is MNHEY and CDR2 is SVGEGT in the germline V gene. The CDR3 is 14 residues long. The CDR3 loop is CASSGREPYNEQFF. CDR3 sequence (DNA): TGTGCCAGCAGTGGCAGGGAGCCTTACAATGAGCAGTTCTTC.

The rearrangement uses TRBV19 and TRBJ2-7; weak D call: TRBD2 (6 bases). V lost 5 bases to trimming and J lost 0 bases, with 17 bases between them. CDR1 and CDR2 (germline): LNHDA, SQIVND (reference sequence). There are 16 residues in the CDR3. CDR3 sequence reads: CASSLDRDSLSYEQYF. CDR3 coding DNA: TGTGCCAGTAGTCTTGACCGGGACTCTCTCTCCTACGAGCAGTACTTC.